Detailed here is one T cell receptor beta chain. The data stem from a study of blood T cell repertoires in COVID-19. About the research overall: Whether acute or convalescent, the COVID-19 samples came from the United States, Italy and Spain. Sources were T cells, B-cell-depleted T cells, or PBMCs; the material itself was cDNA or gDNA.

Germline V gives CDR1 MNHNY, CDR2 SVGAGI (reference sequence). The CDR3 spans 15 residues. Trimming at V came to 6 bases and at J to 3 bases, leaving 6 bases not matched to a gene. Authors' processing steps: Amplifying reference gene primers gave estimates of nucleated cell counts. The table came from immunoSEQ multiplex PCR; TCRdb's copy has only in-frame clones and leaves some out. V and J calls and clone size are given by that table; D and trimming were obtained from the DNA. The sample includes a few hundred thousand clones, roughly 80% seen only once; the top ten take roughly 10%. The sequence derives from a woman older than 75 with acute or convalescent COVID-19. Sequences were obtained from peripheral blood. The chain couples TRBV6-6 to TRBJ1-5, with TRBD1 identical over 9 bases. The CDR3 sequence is CASSQRTGVNQPQHF. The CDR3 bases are TGTGCCAGCAGCCAAAGGACAGGGGTCAATCAGCCCCAGCATTTT.